This T cell receptor beta chain was recorded in a study of blood T cells in healthy people across ages (dated by TCRdb to 2013 to 2016). Concerning the study at large: Template switching captured roughly one uniquely barcoded TCR beta cDNA molecule per two T cells in model experiments. To track age-related changes in TCR beta repertoire diversity, the study relied on deep sequencing normalized with unique cDNA molecular identifiers. The donors were divided into four age groups: young (average approximately 15 years), middle-aged (roughly 40), aged (about 61) and long-lived (roughly 86). To avoid experimental bias, donors of different ages were distributed randomly across sequencing lanes. Using the same blood draw, the study looked at two additional independent replicas of 1 million unique cDNA reads for two donors, one aged 18 to 29 and the other aged 80 or older.

Unmatched junction bases come to 10, with V trimmed by 1 base and J by 3 bases. The germline V gene (reference sequence) provides CDR1 DFQATT and CDR2 SNEGSKA. The CDR3 runs 17 residues from the cysteine to the phenylalanine. Only the CDR3 DNA is retained, 51 bases long and in frame from the first base. Results the study describes overall, beyond this receptor: Observed TCR beta diversity correlated strongly with the percentage of naive T cells measured by flow cytometry. Estimates of total diversity based on one million sequenced T cells were regarded as lower bounds and as underestimates. Observed TCR beta diversity per million T cells fell roughly linearly with age, and a significant reduction was already apparent by age around 40. The long-lived group showed more naive CD4+ T cells, fewer expanded clones and increased TCR diversity than the aged group, suggesting age selection. Since profiling was done on bulk unsorted PBMCs, naive and antigen-experienced compartments could not be conclusively compared. Because donor CMV infection status was unknown, age-related changes in expanded clonotypes were potentially confounded.

To note about this clonotype: Its binding antigen is unknown. Possible read error: a much larger clone is one base away.

To prepare the library, 5' RACE was applied. Reads for this sample came from an Illumina HiSeq 2500. A second PCR of roughly 7 to 11 cycles was performed with a sample-barcoded 5' primer and a J-beta primer mix. A unique molecular identifier was introduced onto each TCR beta cDNA molecule by a template-switch 5' adaptor carrying 12 random nucleotides. Each sample yielded at least 2.5 million CDR3-containing paired-end reads. First-strand cDNA was synthesized from all RNA with the Mint cDNA synthesis kit, primed by a TRBC-specific oligonucleotide. All cDNA was treated with uracil-DNA glycosylase and then went through a first 18-cycle PCR with the universal primers M1SS and BC2_uni_R. Concerning the study's data processing: For normalization, 1 million high-quality reads, each with a distinct molecular identifier, were randomly selected from each sample. Reads with shared molecular identifiers were discarded instead of being binned into consensus sequences. MiTCR, run with a Q25 quality threshold and the strictest error-elimination algorithm, handled CDR3 identification, clonotype clustering and error correction. A nonparametric unseen species model with Euler transformation was used to estimate lower-bound total TCR beta diversity. The public sequencing data were trimmed at Q25 with fastp and processed into clonotypes with MiXCR by TCRdb, which kept only in-frame beta chains. Every CDR3 protein is listed once, alongside the most common genes and DNA of its rows. It is TCRdb's table, rather than the study itself, that gives the V and J calls and clone size. In this sample the table shows about 670,000 distinct CDR3 sequences, 40% to 65% of which occur a single time. Of the sample, approximately 15% falls within the top ten clones.

The roughly 39 donors, aged about 6 to 95 years, were systemically healthy Caucasian individuals from Russia. Each donor gave 8 to 10 milliliters of peripheral blood, drawn into EDTA-treated Vacutainer tubes. Ficoll-Paque density-gradient centrifugation was used to isolate PBMCs, with at least 7 million per sample. Trizol reagent was used to extract total RNA from PBMCs, with at least 5.5 micrograms per sample. Naive CD45RAhigh/CD27high T cell percentages were measured by flow cytometry on a PBMC aliquot from every donor. The TCR originated in a woman older than 75 in good health. Sample: blood. The sequence links TRBV20-1 to TRBJ2-3; 10 junctional bases match TRBD2. Here the CDR3 is given as CSARVSGGAGGTDTQYF. The DNA sequence follows: TGCAGTGCTAGAGTCAGCGGGGGGGCCGGAGGGACAGATACGCAGTATTTT.